The 11 T cell receptor beta chains listed next were all sequenced from one sample in a study of neoadjuvant nivolumab and ipilimumab in lung cancer. Clones were read by immunoSEQ multiplex PCR, and TCRdb kept only the in-frame ones, dropping some. Of around 30,000 clones listed, 75% to 85% are singletons. Sequenced material: tumor tissue, taken after neoadjuvant nivolumab, alone or with ipilimumab, at or shortly before surgery. All receptors come from an adult with non-small cell lung cancer.

This sequence joins TRBV7-8 and TRBJ1-3; TRBD1 is a possible D gene (5 bases). Germline CDR1 SGHVS, CDR2 FQNEAQ. The CDR3 totals 17 residues. The germline V and J ends were trimmed by 6 bases and 2 bases, with 20 bases remaining between them. CDR3 DNA: TGTGCCAGCAGATCGGGGGTCGGCAGCCTCACTGGAAACACCATATATTTT. The encoded protein is CASRSGVGSLTGNTIYF.

The J gene is TRBJ1-1, the V gene TRBV7-2; no clear D. V lost 4 bases to trimming and J lost 4 bases, with 10 bases between them. The CDR3 is 13 residues long. The V gene's germline CDR1 is SGHTA and CDR2 FQGNSA. Here the CDR3 reads CASSWAEGTEAFF. The CDR3 nucleotides read TGTGCCAGCAGCTGGGCCGAGGGCACTGAAGCTTTCTTT.

The chain recombines TRBV19 with TRBJ1-1; D possibly corresponds to TRBD1 (6 bases). Germline V gene sequence: CDR1 LNHDA, CDR2 SQIVND (reference sequence). The V and J ends lost 6 bases and 6 bases respectively, with 17 bases between them. CDR3 length equals 14 residues. The CDR3 region has the DNA TGTGCCAGTAGCCAGACTACAGGGTTCGCTGAAGCTTTCTTT. This encodes CASSQTTGFAEAFF.

This chain joins TRBV30 and TRBJ1-5; TRBD1 might be the D (6 bases). CDR1 and CDR2 from the germline V gene are GTSNPN and SVGIG (reference sequence). V lost 3 bases, J lost 0 bases, and 12 bases lay in between. The CDR3 is 15 residues long. The CDR3: CAWRRPGDSNQPQHF. The CDR3 DNA follows: TGTGCCTGGAGAAGACCAGGGGATAGCAATCAGCCCCAGCATTTT.

The chain is built from TRBV19 and TRBJ2-2, with D hard to call. The CDR3 is 14 amino acids. The germline gives CDR1 LNHDA, CDR2 SQIVND (reference sequence). The ends were cut back, 3 bases at V and 2 bases at J, with 7 bases in the middle. The CDR3 reads CASSIDGNTGELFF. The CDR3, as DNA: TGTGCCAGTAGTATCGACGGAAACACCGGGGAGCTGTTTTTT.

The V gene is TRBV19, the J gene TRBJ2-1, with 9 bases that match TRBD2. V shed 5 bases and J 12 bases; nucleotides not matched to a gene: 11. Germline V gene sequence: CDR1 LNHDA, CDR2 SQIVND (reference sequence). The CDR3 consists of 14 residues. In DNA form, the CDR3 reads TGTGCCAGTAGTGTCGGGACTAGCAATCGCTGGCAGTTCTTC. Its protein product is CASSVGTSNRWQFF.

The chain has TRBV30 and TRBJ2-2, with D possibly matching TRBD2 (5 bases). CDR3 length equals 12 residues. Trimming stripped 3 bases from V and 7 bases from J, with 9 bases between. Germline lookup yields CDR1 GTSNPN and CDR2 SVGIG (reference sequence). CDR3 DNA sequence: TGTGCCTGGAGGAGCGCGGGCGGGGAGCTGTTTTTT. This encodes CAWRSAGGELFF.

The gene calls are TRBV15 and TRBJ2-7; a weak D match, TRBD2 (5 bases). The CDR3 has 17 residues. V was trimmed by 2 bases and J by 3 bases, leaving 20 bases between them. Germline V gives CDR1 LNHNV, CDR2 YYDKDF (reference sequence). Here the CDR3 DNA reads TGTGCCACCAGCAGACTCTTGGCCGAAGACGGGGTCTACGAGCAGTACTTC. This codes for CATSRLLAEDGVYEQYF. Complete variable domain (other parts from reference TRBV15 and TRBJ2-7): DAMVIQNPRYQVTQFGKPVTLSCSQTLNHNVMYWYQQKSSQAPKLLFHYYDKDFNNEADTPDNFQSRRPNTSFCFLDIRSPGLGDTAMYLCATSRLLAEDGVYEQYFGPGTRLTVT.

This CDR3 is CASSQNLQGNTIYF. DNA of the CDR3: TGTGCCAGCAGCCAAAATCTCCAGGGAAACACCATATATTTT. V is TRBV14 and J is TRBJ1-3; no reliable D call. The CDR3 is made up of 14 amino acids. V dropped 2 bases and J dropped 4 bases, with 9 bases sitting between them. The germline V gene has CDR1 SGHDN and CDR2 FVKESK.

This chain connects TRBV5-1 to TRBJ2-6; no firm D call. CDR3 length: 15 residues. From germline, CDR1 is SGHRS and CDR2 YFSETQ. V lost 0 bases, J lost 1 base, and 5 bases lay in between. This CDR3 is CASSLDSSGANVLTF. Here the CDR3 DNA reads TGCGCCAGCAGCTTGGACAGTTCTGGGGCCAACGTCCTGACTTTC.

The rearrangement uses TRBV7-9 and TRBJ1-6; D remains ambiguous. The ends were cut back, 3 bases at V and 13 bases at J, with 16 bases in the middle. The CDR3 is made up of 14 amino acids. Germline CDR1 SEHNR, CDR2 FQNEAQ (reference sequence). This CDR3 reads CASSFRVVGSPLHF. The CDR3 region has the DNA TGTGCCAGCAGCTTTAGGGTAGTGGGGAGCCCCCTCCACTTT.